The rows below give T cell receptor beta chains drawn from one sample of a study of T cell repertoires in cytomegalovirus infection. Their target antigens are unknown. TCRdb re-called the reads through MiXCR, storing one row per CDR3 protein. The data contain hundreds of thousands of distinct CDR3 sequences, under 40% of them singletons. The material was cultured CD8+ T cells from PBMCs, obtained from culture after CMV antigen stimulation. The receptors come from a human donor in good health (CMV status not recorded). Some clones in this sample may be carry-over from other donors' samples. Each CDR3 is given with its conserved first and last residue.

>TRBJ2-1|TRBV20-1
CSARGTGVGSYNEQFF
>TRBJ2-1|TRBV4-3
CASSQDLWSAGGQTYNEQFF
>TRBJ2-3|TRBV12-3/TRBV12-4
CASRRLAWGDLGTQYF
>TRBJ1-1|TRBV7-2
CASSLPPPGYTEAFF
>TRBJ2-7|TRBV11-1
CASSPRKQGRATYEQYF
>TRBJ2-1|TRBV19
CASSIFRTSGSEQFF
>TRBJ1-3|TRBV5-1
CASSLAGARGNTIYF
>TRBJ2-3|TRBV6-1
CASSERTSLIPSDTQYF
>TRBJ2-6|TRBV7-6
CASSPGAGAGRWANVLTF
>TRBJ2-1|TRBV7-2
CASSIRSGEQFF
>TRBJ2-1|TRBV6-2/TRBV6-3
CASSYPYRDRGYNEQFF
>TRBJ2-3|TRBV4-2
CASSQDERGGLDTQYF
>TRBJ1-2|TRBV15
CATEGATKYGYTF
>TRBJ2-5|TRBV6-2/TRBV6-3
CASSSVRDKGSETQYF
>TRBJ2-3|TRBV7-9
CASSPEMQAGPDTQYF
>TRBJ2-1|TRBV28
CASSSRTFSYNEQFF
>TRBJ1-3|TRBV27
CASCPLGGGPGNTIYF
>TRBJ1-2|TRBV4-2
CASSQAESGGYTF
>TRBJ2-3|TRBV7-9
CASRGKTDTQYF
>TRBJ1-2|TRBV19
CASNPMAGDYGYTF
>TRBJ2-1|TRBV6-1
CASTSGGGHNEQFF
>TRBJ1-5|TRBV6-2/TRBV6-3
CASRSNPEPQHF
>TRBJ2-7|TRBV27
CASSRLGQGGYEQYF
>TRBJ1-4|TRBV6-5
CASSYYIGATNEKLFF
>TRBJ1-2|TRBV19
CASSIAPTGPGYTF
>TRBJ2-3|TRBV7-8
CASSIPSGTSGGGGTDTQYF
>TRBJ2-3|TRBV2
CASSDVGTGSGDTQYF
>TRBJ1-4|TRBV7-8
CASSSKGATNEKLFF
>TRBJ1-1|TRBV6-2/TRBV6-3
CASSYSTGAGTGAFF
>TRBJ1-1|TRBV10-2
CASWDRRENTEAFF
>TRBJ2-7|TRBV7-9
CASSLAEGQERNEQYF
>TRBJ1-1|TRBV6-4
CASGQGLGTEAFF
>TRBJ1-5|TRBV7-9
CASSPRDNNQPQHF
>TRBJ1-2|TRBV7-9
CASSVIYGYTF
>TRBJ2-3|TRBV7-2
CASSSGQGYRDTQYF
>TRBJ1-1|TRBV9
CASSKRTASYTEAFF
>TRBJ2-5|TRBV19
CASSIDDYSGTSDGTQYF
>TRBJ2-7|TRBV29-1
CSAEDGRGGYEQYF